This entry features one T cell receptor beta chain sequence. Its antigen remains unknown. The record originates from a study of cytomegalovirus exposure and HLA in healthy donors. V was cut by 0 bases and J by 4 bases, with 4 bases left in between. Germline V gene sequence: CDR1 GTSNPN, CDR2 SVGIG (reference sequence). CDR3 length: 13 residues. Findings of the study overall: There were some public TCRs occurring in many donors, but most TCR sequences were rare. 150 or so TCR beta chains were listed as cytomegalovirus-associated. TCR beta V- and J-gene trimming was later associated with a missense DCLRE1C variant. A highly shared variant cluster was judged a likely technical artifact.

The PCR employed 60 Vbeta primers together with 13 Jbeta primers. Data came from immunoSEQ multiplex PCR; TCRdb stores just in-frame clones and leaves some out. Of about 140,000 clones in the sample, roughly 80% were seen once. The V gene is TRBV30, the J gene TRBJ1-6; the D is unclear. The TCR was taken from a man aged 18-30 years in good health and CMV-seronegative. Sequencing used PBMCs. The CDR3 bases are TGTGCCTGGAGTGTACAATATAATTCACCCCTCCACTTT. Its protein is CAWSVQYNSPLHF. Supplemented by reference TRBV30 and TRBJ1-6, the full variable domain reads SQTIHQWPATLVQPVGSPLSLECTVEGTSNPNLYWYRQAAGRGLQLLFYSVGIGQISSEVPQNLSASRPQDRQFILSSKKLLLSDSGFYLCAWSVQYNSPLHFGNGTRLTVT.